These T cell receptor beta chains were read from a single sample in a study of T cell clones after liver transplantation. Assay used: immunoSEQ multiplex PCR; TCRdb lists only in-frame clones, some missing. The data hold about 7,900 clones, with about four fifths observed a single time. Here the sequenced sample was CD8+ T cells from blood, taken before liver transplant. The receptor source for this set is a human donor who received a liver transplant. Both conserved end residues are part of each CDR3. The order of the fields is V gene, D gene, clone size, J gene, CDR3 protein, CDR3 DNA. A D gene is named only where the DNA matches it firmly. Clone size appears in some rows only: once, few, many, or a class for an expanded clone.

TRBV27	.	.	TRBJ1-1	CASSFQGMNTEAFF	TGTGCCAGCAGTTTTCAGGGGATGAACACTGAAGCTTTCTTT
TRBV9	TRBD2	.	TRBJ2-2	CASSDKRGNTGELFF	TGTGCCAGCAGCGACAAGCGGGGGAACACCGGGGAGCTGTTTTTT
TRBV19	TRBD1	.	TRBJ1-5	CASRSGTGVYSNQPQHF	TGTGCCAGTAGATCCGGGACAGGGGTTTATAGCAATCAGCCCCAGCATTTT
TRBV6-1	TRBD1	.	TRBJ2-3	CASSEGQGGSDTQYF	TGTGCCAGCAGTGAGGGACAGGGGGGTTCAGATACGCAGTATTTT
TRBV27	.	.	TRBJ2-7	CASSLRGNSYEQYF	TGTGCCAGCAGTTTACGGGGAAACTCCTACGAGCAGTACTTC
TRBV11-2	TRBD1	.	TRBJ2-7	CASSLTGDYEQYF	TGTGCCAGCAGCCTGACAGGGGACTACGAGCAGTACTTC
TRBV7-9	.	.	TRBJ2-1	CASSLAPRGRPYNEQFF	TGTGCCAGCAGCCTAGCCCCCCGGGGGAGACCCTACAATGAGCAGTTCTTC
TRBV13	TRBD1	.	TRBJ2-3	CASSYRDRGTDTQYF	TGTGCCAGCAGCTACCGGGACAGGGGCACAGATACGCAGTATTTT
TRBV6-5	.	.	TRBJ2-3	CASWTPTDTQYF	TGTGCCAGCTGGACTCCAACAGATACGCAGTATTTT
TRBV6-1	.	.	TRBJ2-6	CASSRLTGANVLTF	TGTGCCAGCAGTCGGTTAACTGGGGCCAACGTCCTGACTTTC
TRBV6-1	TRBD1	once	TRBJ1-1	CASSDRGTWTEAFF	TGTGCCAGCAGCGACAGGGGAACGTGGACTGAAGCTTTCTTT
TRBV2	.	.	TRBJ2-2	CASTQGLVTGELFF	TGTGCCAGCACCCAGGGTCTAGTGACCGGGGAGCTGTTTTTT
TRBV27	.	.	TRBJ1-6	CASSLGGLNSPLHF	TGTGCCAGCAGTTTAGGAGGGTTAAATTCACCCCTCCACTTT
TRBV7-6	.	.	TRBJ1-1	CASSHSGILMEGNTEAFF	TGTGCCAGCAGCCATTCTGGCATCCTAATGGAGGGAAACACTGAAGCTTTCTTT
TRBV28	TRBD2	.	TRBJ2-3	CASSFLAGGPTDTQYF	TGTGCCAGCAGTTTTTTAGCGGGGGGGCCCACAGATACGCAGTATTTT
TRBV29-1	.	.	TRBJ2-7	CSESGQPWGNYEQYF	TGCAGCGAATCTGGACAGCCCTGGGGAAACTACGAGCAGTACTTC
TRBV2	.	.	TRBJ2-7	CASSPRGLSYEQYF	TGTGCCAGCAGCCCGCGAGGCCTCTCCTACGAGCAGTACTTC
TRBV19	.	.	TRBJ2-3	CASTTTTVDTQYF	TGTGCCAGTACCACTACTACCGTAGATACGCAGTATTTT
TRBV19	.	few	TRBJ2-2	CASSSLATNTGELFF	TGTGCCAGTAGTTCACTAGCCACGAACACCGGGGAGCTGTTTTTT
TRBV28	TRBD1	.	TRBJ2-7	CASSDGTGLYEQYF	TGTGCCAGCTCCGATGGGACAGGGCTCTACGAGCAGTACTTC
TRBV6-5	.	.	TRBJ1-6	CASGDRNSYNSPLHF	TGTGCCAGCGGAGACAGAAACTCCTATAATTCACCCCTCCACTTT
TRBV7-6	TRBD2	.	TRBJ2-1	CASSQGLAGGGVQFF	TGTGCCAGCAGCCAGGGACTAGCGGGGGGCGGGGTGCAGTTCTTC
TRBV6-4	.	.	TRBJ2-2	CASSNSSDTGELFF	TGTGCCAGCAGTAACTCTAGCGACACCGGGGAGCTGTTTTTT
TRBV4-1	.	.	TRBJ2-3	CASSRRGAFTDTQYF	TGCGCCAGCAGCCGGCGCGGGGCTTTCACAGATACGCAGTATTTT
TRBV4-1	TRBD1	.	TRBJ1-1	CASSFQGAYTEAFF	TGCGCCAGCAGTTTTCAGGGGGCTTACACTGAAGCTTTCTTT
TRBV4-2	.	.	TRBJ1-5	CASSEEIQGNQPQHF	TGTGCCAGCAGCGAAGAGATACAGGGCAATCAGCCCCAGCATTTT
TRBV11-2	TRBD2	few	TRBJ2-7	CASSLGTSGYEQYF	TGTGCCAGCAGCTTAGGGACTAGCGGCTACGAGCAGTACTTC
TRBV29-1	TRBD1	.	TRBJ2-4	CSVVLWDRNVGAKNIQYF	TGCAGCGTTGTTCTTTGGGACAGGAATGTGGGGGCCAAAAACATTCAGTACTTC
TRBV13	TRBD1	.	TRBJ1-5	CASSLGPGTDQPQHF	TGTGCCAGCAGCTTAGGCCCCGGGACAGACCAGCCCCAGCATTTT
TRBV30	TRBD1	.	TRBJ1-6	CAWSGTGDSPLHF	TGTGCCTGGTCCGGGACAGGGGATTCACCCCTCCACTTT
TRBV27	.	.	TRBJ2-2	CASSSGQHTGELFF	TGTGCCAGCAGTTCCGGACAACACACCGGGGAGCTGTTTTTT
TRBV25-1	.	few	TRBJ2-5	CASSEWGETQYF	TGTGCCAGCAGTGAATGGGGCGAGACCCAGTACTTC
TRBV4-1	.	.	TRBJ1-5	CASSHGGTGNQPQHF	TGCGCCAGCAGCCACGGGGGGACGGGCAATCAGCCCCAGCATTTT
TRBV5-4	.	.	TRBJ1-5	CASSASGSNQPQHF	TGTGCCAGCAGCGCCTCAGGGTCGAATCAGCCCCAGCATTTT
TRBV6-1	.	.	TRBJ1-1	CASSPGYEAFF	TGTGCCAGCTCCCCGGGATATGAAGCTTTCTTT
TRBV5-1	.	.	TRBJ2-7	CASSEGYSYEQYF	TGCGCCAGCAGCGAGGGCTATTCCTACGAGCAGTACTTC
TRBV6-1	.	once	TRBJ1-1	CASSGQENTEAFF	TGTGCCAGCAGTGGGCAGGAGAACACTGAAGCTTTCTTT
TRBV9	TRBD1	few	TRBJ2-7	CASSPRDSYEQYF	TGTGCCAGCAGCCCCCGGGACAGCTACGAGCAGTACTTC
TRBV7-9	TRBD1	.	TRBJ2-1	CASSSKDRDRYGAEQFF	TGTGCCAGCAGTTCCAAAGACCGGGACAGATATGGGGCGGAGCAGTTCTTC
TRBV7-2	.	.	TRBJ2-7	CASSFGVYEQYF	TGTGCCAGCAGCTTCGGGGTATACGAGCAGTACTTC
TRBV4-1	TRBD1	.	TRBJ1-1	CASSQEGTGAAQEAFF	TGCGCCAGCAGCCAAGAAGGAACAGGGGCCGCCCAGGAAGCTTTCTTT
TRBV6-5	TRBD2	.	TRBJ2-1	CASSLAGGNNEQFF	TGTGCCAGCAGTCTAGCGGGGGGAAACAATGAGCAGTTCTTC
TRBV4-1	TRBD2	.	TRBJ2-3	CASSQESGGADTQYF	TGCGCCAGCAGCCAAGAAAGCGGGGGCGCAGATACGCAGTATTTT
TRBV4-2	.	.	TRBJ2-7	CASSQEEEYEQYF	TGTGCCAGCAGCCAAGAAGAGGAATACGAGCAGTACTTC
TRBV10-3	TRBD1	.	TRBJ2-7	CAIGEPGQGYEQYF	TGTGCCATCGGGGAGCCGGGACAGGGCTACGAGCAGTACTTC
TRBV11-2	TRBD1	.	TRBJ1-4	CASSLAQGDKLFF	TGTGCCAGCAGCTTAGCGCAGGGGGACAAACTGTTTTTT
TRBV21-1	.	.	TRBJ1-5	CASSSEETTGTSNQPQHF	TGTGCCAGCAGCTCCGAGGAGACGACAGGGACTAGCAATCAGCCCCAGCATTTT
TRBV2	TRBD1	once	TRBJ2-7	CASIVRDRGYEQYF	TGTGCCAGCATTGTTAGGGACAGGGGCTACGAGCAGTACTTC
TRBV5-4	.	.	TRBJ2-6	CASPVSGPGANVLTF	TGTGCCAGCCCTGTTTCGGGTCCTGGGGCCAACGTCCTGACTTTC
TRBV18	TRBD1	.	TRBJ2-1	CASSPTGGGNNEQFF	TGTGCCAGCTCACCAACAGGGGGCGGCAACAATGAGCAGTTCTTC
TRBV14	TRBD2	.	TRBJ2-1	CASSQFPLAGDEQFF	TGTGCCAGCAGCCAATTTCCACTAGCGGGGGATGAGCAGTTCTTC
TRBV4-1	.	.	TRBJ1-5	CASSQGDGGHQPQHF	TGCGCCAGCAGCCAGGGGGACGGGGGGCATCAGCCCCAGCATTTT
TRBV6-5	TRBD1	.	TRBJ2-7	CASRDDREEFGEQYF	TGTGCCAGCAGAGACGACAGGGAAGAATTCGGCGAGCAGTACTTC
TRBV9	.	.	TRBJ2-7	CASSVEQEDEQYF	TGTGCCAGCAGCGTAGAACAGGAAGACGAGCAGTACTTC
TRBV15	TRBD1	medium-sized	TRBJ1-1	CATADGTGGRSFF	TGTGCCACCGCAGATGGGACAGGGGGAAGGTCTTTCTTT